Presented here are 20 T cell receptor beta chains from one specimen sequenced in a study of blood T cell repertoires in COVID-19. This table comes from immunoSEQ multiplex PCR, and its TCRdb copy is limited to in-frame clones, with some not included. The sample yields over 45,000 clones, approximately 88% seen once. The specimen was peripheral blood. These receptors were obtained from a man aged 70 or older with acute or convalescent COVID-19.

V is TRBV6-2 or TRBV6-3 and J is TRBJ1-6; the match to TRBD1 covers 10 bases. CDR3 length: 15 amino acids. From germline, CDR1 is MNHEY and CDR2 SVGEGT. V lost 6 bases to trimming and J lost 10 bases; unmatched junction nucleotides: 9. The CDR3 is CASSFGQGGVSPLHF. DNA for the CDR3: TGTGCCAGCAGCTTCGGACAGGGGGGTGTATCACCCCTCCACTTT.

The V call is TRBV6-2 or TRBV6-3, the J call TRBJ1-1; D remains unclear. The ends were cut back, 6 bases at V and 0 bases at J, with 14 bases in the middle. This CDR3 has 15 residues. Germline CDR1 is MNHEY and CDR2 is SVGEGT. The CDR3 DNA reads TGTGCCAGCAGCCGTACGGCCAGGATGAACACTGAAGCTTTCTTT. Residues: CASSRTARMNTEAFF.

The rearrangement uses TRBV5-1 and TRBJ2-2; possible D gene TRBD2, 6 bases. Per germline, CDR1 SGHRS and CDR2 YFSETQ. The CDR3 runs 15 residues. Trimming removed 2 bases from V and 6 bases from J, with 14 bases in between. Written as DNA, the CDR3 is TGCGCCAGCAGCTTACTAGCAGGCGAAGCCGGGGAGCTGTTTTTT. Translation: CASSLLAGEAGELFF.

The chain joins TRBV7-9 to TRBJ1-1; D gene ambiguous. CDR1 is SEHNR and CDR2 is FQNEAQ in the germline V gene (reference sequence). Trimming stripped 6 bases from V and 3 bases from J, with 5 bases between. This CDR3 has 11 amino acids. The CDR3 DNA reads as TGTGCCAGCAGTGGCCACACTGAAGCTTTCTTT. Protein sequence: CASSGHTEAFF.

This rearrangement joins TRBV5-1 to TRBJ1-3, with D perhaps TRBD1 (5 bases). Between the trimmed V and J ends, which lost 0 bases and 3 bases, there was a span of 10 bases. The CDR3 has 15 amino acids. Germline values: CDR1 SGHRS, CDR2 YFSETQ. This CDR3 is CASSLEGASGNTIYF. The CDR3 region has the DNA TGCGCCAGCAGCTTGGAAGGGGCAAGTGGAAACACCATATATTTT.

The V gene is TRBV27, the J gene TRBJ1-2; D gene ambiguous. CDR1 and CDR2 from the germline V gene are MNHEY and SMNVEV (reference sequence). Trimming stripped 6 bases from V and 2 bases from J, with 7 bases between. The CDR3 extends over 12 amino acids. CDR3 nucleotides: TGTGCCAGCAGCCGAGGGAACTATGGCTACACCTTC. Translated, it gives CASSRGNYGYTF.

The chain uses TRBV6-2 or TRBV6-3 and TRBJ1-2; 7 nucleotides line up with TRBD1. Losses at the gene ends were 5 bases for V and 4 bases for J; bases not matched to a gene: 13. CDR3 length: 16 amino acids. CDR1 and CDR2 (germline): MNHEY, SVGEGT. The CDR3 spells CASSRILSGQAYGYTF. In DNA form, the CDR3 reads TGTGCCAGCAGTCGGATTCTTAGCGGACAGGCCTATGGCTACACCTTC.

The chain links TRBV18 to TRBJ2-7, with D unresolved. The CDR3 runs to 14 residues. V lost 3 bases and J lost 6, with 15 bases in between. Germline lookup yields CDR1 KGHSH and CDR2 LQKENI. CDR3 nucleotides: TGTGCCAGCTCACCTAGTCAGCCAGGTGGCGAGCAGTACTTC. It encodes CASSPSQPGGEQYF.

The V gene is TRBV24-1, the J gene TRBJ2-1, with 11 bases aligning to TRBD2. The germline V gene has CDR1 KGHDR and CDR2 SFDVKD. The CDR3 runs to 17 residues. The ends lost 4 bases at V and 6 bases at J; junction bases unmatched: 10. The CDR3 spells CATSDHQTSGAPNEQFF. The CDR3 nucleotides read TGTGCCACCAGTGACCACCAGACTAGCGGGGCCCCCAATGAGCAGTTCTTC.

The chain joins TRBV19 to TRBJ1-4, with 8 bases that match TRBD1. V trimming: 5 bases; J trimming: 7 bases; junction bases outside the gene matches: 9. Per germline, CDR1 LNHDA and CDR2 SQIVND (reference sequence). The CDR3 has 15 residues. The CDR3 sequence is CASSLQTGVGEKLFF. CDR3 bases: TGTGCCAGTAGTCTACAGACAGGGGTCGGTGAAAAACTGTTTTTT.

The chain links TRBV5-8 to TRBJ1-6; 7 bases map to TRBD1. Looked up from germline, CDR1 is SGHTS and CDR2 is YDEGEE. The CDR3 spans 14 residues. V lost 4 bases to trimming and J lost 5 bases; unmatched junction nucleotides: 3. DNA of the CDR3: TGTGCCAGCAGCGCGGGACAGAATAATTCACCCCTCCACTTT. Translated, it gives CASSAGQNNSPLHF.

The chain recombines TRBV6-1 with TRBJ1-2; D not certain. Per the germline V gene, CDR1 is MNHNS and CDR2 is SASEGT. V dropped 6 bases and J dropped 1 base, with 15 bases sitting between them. CDR3 length equals 15 residues. The CDR3 here is CASREDGTDNYGYTF. CDR3 nucleotides: TGTGCCAGCAGGGAGGACGGAACGGATAACTATGGCTACACCTTC.

This chain joins TRBV18 and TRBJ1-2; maybe TRBD1 (6 bases). V was clipped by 3 bases and J by 2 bases, with 13 bases between them. The CDR3 sequence is 15 residues long. Germline CDR1 KGHSH, CDR2 LQKENI. The CDR3 region has the DNA TGTGCCAGCTCACCGGGGGCAGGGCGCAACTATGGCTACACCTTC. It is translated as CASSPGAGRNYGYTF.

This sequence joins TRBV27 and TRBJ2-1, with a possible D match to TRBD2 (6 bases). The CDR3 length is 15 residues. Germline values: CDR1 MNHEY, CDR2 SMNVEV (reference sequence). Trimming removed 3 bases at V and 0 bases at J, with 9 bases between. CDR3 in DNA: TGTGCCAGCAGTTTTGGAGGGAGCTCCTACAATGAGCAGTTCTTC. It is translated as CASSFGGSSYNEQFF.

This clone was observed a single time. J is TRBJ1-4 and V is TRBV19, with TRBD1 as a possible D gene (6 bases). The length of the CDR3 is 13 residues. Germline V CDR1 and CDR2: LNHDA, SQIVND (reference sequence). Trimming cost V 5 bases and J 8 bases, with 12 bases left between them. In DNA, the CDR3 is TGTGCCAGTAGTCGCAGGGGTCTAGAAAAACTGTTTTTT. It translates to CASSRRGLEKLFF. Drawing the rest from reference TRBV19 and TRBJ1-4, the complete variable domain is DGGITQSPKYLFRKEGQNVTLSCEQNLNHDAMYWYRQDPGQGLRLIYYSQIVNDFQKGDIAEGYSVSREKKESFPLTVTSAQKNPTAFYLCASSRRGLEKLFFGSGTQLSVL.

The gene calls are TRBV7-8 and TRBJ2-3; no definite D call. Germline loops: CDR1 SGHVS, CDR2 FQNEAQ. This CDR3 region has 15 residues. Trimming took 3 bases from V and 1 from J, leaving 11 bases between them. The CDR3 DNA reads TGTGCCAGCAGCTTTTTCGGCGGCGGCACAGATACGCAGTATTTT. It is translated as CASSFFGGGTDTQYF.

This clone has just a few counts. The chain recombines TRBV3-1 (or the pseudogene TRBV3-2) with TRBJ2-1; TRBD2 might be the D (5 bases). There are 15 residues in the CDR3. V dropped 2 bases and J dropped 2 bases, with 10 bases sitting between them. In germline, CDR1 is LGHDT, CDR2 YNNKEL (reference sequence). The CDR3 region has the DNA TGTGCCAGCAGCCAAAAGCCGGGAACCTACAATGAGCAGTTCTTC. Protein product: CASSQKPGTYNEQFF.

V usage is TRBV3-1 (or the pseudogene TRBV3-2) and J usage is TRBJ1-2; 8 nucleotides match TRBD1. With V trimmed by 0 bases and J by 8 bases, 5 bases remained unmatched. The CDR3 spans 14 residues. Germline V gene lookup returns CDR1 LGHDT and CDR2 YNNKEL (reference sequence). CDR3 protein: CASSQDRTGYGYTF. DNA for the CDR3: TGTGCCAGCAGCCAAGATAGGACAGGGTACGGCTACACCTTC.

V usage is TRBV18 and J usage is TRBJ1-5, with a tentative D call TRBD1 (6 bases). From germline, CDR1 is KGHSH and CDR2 LQKENI. V was cut by 5 bases and J by 4 bases, with 15 bases left in between. CDR3 length equals 15 residues. The CDR3: CASSSDRIGNQPQHF. The CDR3 bases are TGTGCCAGCTCATCAGACAGGATCGGGAATCAGCCCCAGCATTTT.

Only a few counts were recorded for this clone. The chain joins TRBV12-3 or TRBV12-4 to TRBJ1-1; no firm D call. The CDR3 has 13 residues. Trimming took off 5 bases at V and 2 bases at J, with 9 bases between the two ends. CDR3 nucleotide sequence: TGTGCCAGCAGTAGACTTCTTAACACTGAAGCTTTCTTT. Amino acid sequence: CASSRLLNTEAFF.